This section outlines one TCR beta chain sequence together with its context. The target antigen is unknown. The table came from immunoSEQ multiplex PCR; TCRdb's copy has only in-frame clones and leaves some out. The sample holds around 21,000 clones, over 70% seen once. This sample stems from a study of OX40 agonist ivuxolimab in advanced cancers. Looking at the study overall: Patients received ivuxolimab, an agonistic anti-OX40 (CD134) antibody. Two cutaneous melanoma patients and one hepatocellular carcinoma patient, three in all, had partial responses.

Study-wide results and caveats: Circulating CD4+ and CD8+ T cells showed clonal expansion by week 6 at 0.1 to 3.0 mg/kg.

Germline CDR1 is KGHSH and CDR2 is LQKENI. The V end was cut by 2 bases, the J end by 3 bases, with 13 bases between. The CDR3 length is 15 residues. The receptor was isolated from an adult with an advanced solid tumor such as melanoma, head and neck, liver or kidney cancer. The V call is TRBV18, the J call TRBJ1-1, with TRBD1 as a possible D gene (6 bases). This specimen consisted of CD4+ or CD8+ T cells sorted from blood, obtained in a trial of the OX40 agonist ivuxolimab. The CDR3 region has the DNA TGTGCCAGCTCACCAGGCACAGGGCAATACACTGAAGCTTTCTTT. Its protein is CASSPGTGQYTEAFF.